Included here is one T cell receptor beta chain sequence, with context. Other DNA sequences of this sample code for an identical CDR3. Germline V gene lookup returns CDR1 MDHEN and CDR2 SYDVKM. J was trimmed by 7 bases and V by 3 bases; bases with no gene match: 4. The CDR3 totals 14 residues. This sample was included in a study of blood T cell repertoires in COVID-19. The age range of participants was about 18 to 89 years, with residence in under 25 US areas. Profiled with immunoSEQ multiplex PCR; TCRdb holds only in-frame clones, not every one. Counted here are hundreds of thousands of clones, nearly 90% occurring once; the ten biggest clones make up 1.7%.

V and J are TRBV28 and TRBJ2-1; 9 positions agree with TRBD1. Source material: PBMCs or T cells enriched from blood (not recorded which). This clonotype originated in a woman aged 18-29 years with acute COVID-19. CDR3 sequence (DNA): TGTGCCAGCAGTTTGACAGGGGGTGGGAATGAGCAGTTCTTC. This encodes CASSLTGGGNEQFF.